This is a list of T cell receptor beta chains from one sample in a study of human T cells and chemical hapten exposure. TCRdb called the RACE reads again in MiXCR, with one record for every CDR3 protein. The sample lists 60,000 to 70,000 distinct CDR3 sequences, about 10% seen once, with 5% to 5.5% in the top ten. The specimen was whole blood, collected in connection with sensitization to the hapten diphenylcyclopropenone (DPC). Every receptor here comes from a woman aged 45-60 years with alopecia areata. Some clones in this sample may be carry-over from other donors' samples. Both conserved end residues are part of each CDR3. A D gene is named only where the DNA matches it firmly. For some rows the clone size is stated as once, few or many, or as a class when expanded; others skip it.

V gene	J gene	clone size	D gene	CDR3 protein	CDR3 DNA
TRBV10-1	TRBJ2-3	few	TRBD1	CASSERTGSTDTQYF	TGCGCCAGCAGTGAGCGGACAGGTAGCACAGATACGCAGTATTTT
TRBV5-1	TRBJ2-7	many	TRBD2	CASSRGSSYEQYF	TGCGCCAGCAGTCGCGGGAGCTCCTACGAGCAGTACTTC
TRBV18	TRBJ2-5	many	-	CASSSQVGQETQYF	TGTGCCAGCTCTTCACAGGTGGGGCAAGAGACCCAGTACTTC
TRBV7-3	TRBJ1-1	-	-	CASSLTPRVHTMNTEAFF	TGTGCCAGCAGCTTAACACCCAGGGTACATACTATGAACACTGAAGCTTTCTTT
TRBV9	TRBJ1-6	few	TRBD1	CASRGTGKPPSPLHF	TGTGCCAGCAGGGGGACAGGGAAGCCTCCTTCACCCCTCCACTTT
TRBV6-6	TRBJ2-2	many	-	CATADRTGELFF	TGTGCCACCGCAGACCGGACCGGGGAGCTGTTTTTT
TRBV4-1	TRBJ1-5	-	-	CASSQWERDGTNRQPQHF	TGCGCCAGCAGCCAATGGGAGCGGGACGGAACAAATCGCCAGCCCCAGCATTTT
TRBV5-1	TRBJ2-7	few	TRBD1	CASSFGTGASEQYF	TGCGCCAGCAGCTTCGGGACAGGGGCTTCCGAGCAGTACTTC
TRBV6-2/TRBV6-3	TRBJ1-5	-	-	CASSQGLLGNQPQHF	TGTGCCAGCAGCCAGGGGCTTTTGGGCAATCAGCCCCAGCATTTT
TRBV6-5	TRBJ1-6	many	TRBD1	CASSYQNRGHNSPLHF	TGTGCCAGCAGTTACCAGAACAGGGGTCACAATTCACCCCTCCACTTT
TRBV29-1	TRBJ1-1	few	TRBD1	CSVEGRTGVSWNTEAFF	TGCAGCGTTGAAGGCCGGACAGGGGTTTCTTGGAACACTGAAGCTTTCTTT
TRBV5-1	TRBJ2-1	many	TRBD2	CASSLGLAGASEQFF	TGCGCCAGCAGCTTGGGGCTAGCGGGAGCATCCGAGCAGTTCTTC
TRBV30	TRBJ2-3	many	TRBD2	CAWSRLAGATDTQYF	TGTGCCTGGAGCAGACTAGCGGGGGCCACAGATACGCAGTATTTT
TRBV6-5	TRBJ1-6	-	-	CAIPEPIDSPLHF	TGTGCCATCCCGGAACCCATTGATTCACCCCTCCACTTT
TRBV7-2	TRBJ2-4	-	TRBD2	CASSSFSGRLAKNIQYF	TGTGCCAGCAGCTCCTTTAGCGGGAGACTAGCCAAAAACATTCAGTACTTC
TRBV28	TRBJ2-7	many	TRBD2	CASSLYALFGGRAYEQYF	TGTGCCAGCAGTTTATATGCCCTCTTTGGCGGGAGGGCCTACGAGCAGTACTTC
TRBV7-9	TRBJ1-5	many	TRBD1	CASSPGQGVNQPQHF	TGTGCCAGCAGCCCCGGACAGGGAGTCAATCAGCCCCAGCATTTT
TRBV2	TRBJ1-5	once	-	CASSEHIRSQHF	TGTGCCAGCAGTGAACATATTAGGTCCCAGCATTTT
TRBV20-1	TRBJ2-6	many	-	CSARAGGSPSGANVLTF	TGCAGTGCTAGAGCGGGGGGCAGCCCCTCTGGGGCCAACGTCCTGACTTTC
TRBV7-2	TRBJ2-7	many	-	CASSLGIAREQYF	TGTGCCAGCAGCTTAGGTATCGCGAGGGAGCAGTACTTC
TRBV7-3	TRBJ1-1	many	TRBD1	CASSPGPGQGVLFTEAFF	TGTGCCAGCAGCCCCGGACCGGGACAGGGGGTGTTGTTTACTGAAGCTTTCTTT
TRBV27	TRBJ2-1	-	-	CASSLGGTGYNEQFF	TGTGCCAGCAGTTTGGGGGGTACGGGCTACAATGAGCAGTTCTTC
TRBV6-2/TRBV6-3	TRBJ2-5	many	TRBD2	CASSLTSAGGETQYF	TGTGCCAGCAGCCTGACTTCGGCGGGAGGAGAGACCCAGTACTTC
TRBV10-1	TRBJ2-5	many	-	CASSESWRDIRQETQYF	TGCGCCAGCAGTGAGTCCTGGCGGGACATCCGTCAAGAGACCCAGTACTTC
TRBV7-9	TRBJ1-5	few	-	CASSRGDTSNQPQHF	TGTGCCAGCAGCCGAGGGGATACGAGCAATCAGCCCCAGCATTTT
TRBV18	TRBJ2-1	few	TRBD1	CASSPPGTGGRDEQFF	TGTGCCAGCTCACCCCCCGGGACAGGGGGCAGGGATGAGCAGTTCTTC
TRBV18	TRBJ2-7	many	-	CASSYEGLYEQYF	TGTGCCAGCTCCTACGAAGGGTTATACGAGCAGTACTTC
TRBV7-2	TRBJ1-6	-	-	CASSLVHDNSPLHF	TGTGCCAGCAGCTTAGTACACGATAATTCACCCCTCCACTTT
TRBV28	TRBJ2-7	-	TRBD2	CASSTYPGLAGAYEQYF	TGTGCCAGCAGTACCTACCCCGGACTAGCGGGAGCCTACGAGCAGTACTTC
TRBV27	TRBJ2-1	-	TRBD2	CASGTSSGGSSYNGQFF	TGTGCCAGTGGAACCTCTAGCGGGGGGAGCTCCTACAATGGGCAGTTCTTC
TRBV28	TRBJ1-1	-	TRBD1	CASSGDRASAGTFF	TGTGCCAGCAGTGGGGACAGGGCCTCTGCTGGGACTTTCTTT
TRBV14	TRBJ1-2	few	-	CASSQDNLAGLYGYTF	TGTGCCAGCAGCCAAGATAACCTAGCAGGCCTCTATGGCTACACCTTC
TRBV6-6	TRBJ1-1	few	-	CASSYESRREAFF	TGTGCCAGCAGTTACGAGAGCCGGAGAGAAGCTTTCTTT
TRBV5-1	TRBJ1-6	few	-	CASSLVAGVAGSPLHF	TGCGCCAGCAGCTTGGTGGCCGGGGTTGCAGGTTCACCCCTCCACTTT
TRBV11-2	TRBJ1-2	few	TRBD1	CASSLGQGGYTF	TGTGCCAGCAGCTTAGGACAGGGGGGCTACACCTTC
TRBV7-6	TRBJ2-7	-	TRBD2	CASSLEGGYEQYF	TGTGCCAGCAGCTTAGAGGGAGGGTACGAGCAGTACTTC
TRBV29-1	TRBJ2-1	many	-	CSSGGDEQFF	TGCAGCTCGGGTGGGGATGAGCAGTTCTTC
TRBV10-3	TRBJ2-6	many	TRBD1	CAISAPGQGLLRGSGANVLTF	TGTGCCATCAGTGCCCCGGGACAGGGACTACTCCGAGGCTCTGGGGCCAACGTCCTGACTTTC
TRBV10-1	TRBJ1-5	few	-	CASSDGSQPQHF	TGCGCCAGCAGTGATGGTAGTCAGCCCCAGCATTTT
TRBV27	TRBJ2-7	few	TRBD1	CASKLRGQGTYEQYF	TGTGCCAGCAAGCTGCGGGGACAGGGGACCTACGAGCAGTACTTC
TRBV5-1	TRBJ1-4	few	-	CASSSRDSELFF	TGCGCCAGCAGCTCTCGGGACTCAGAACTGTTTTTT
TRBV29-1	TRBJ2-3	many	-	CSVIPGAIADTQYF	TGCAGCGTGATCCCGGGGGCGATCGCAGATACGCAGTATTTT
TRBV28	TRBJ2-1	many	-	CASREGSGPDNEQFF	TGTGCCAGCAGGGAGGGCAGCGGGCCCGACAATGAGCAGTTCTTC
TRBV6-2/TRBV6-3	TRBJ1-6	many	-	CASSPLMGSPLHF	TGTGCCAGCAGCCCCCTTATGGGCTCACCCCTCCACTTT
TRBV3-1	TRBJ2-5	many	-	CASSPGRQETQYF	TGTGCCAGCTCACCAGGGAGGCAAGAGACCCAGTACTTC
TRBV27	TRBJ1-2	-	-	CASSRQAYYGYTF	TGTGCCAGCAGTCGACAGGCCTACTATGGCTACACCTTC
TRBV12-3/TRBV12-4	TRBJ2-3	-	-	CASRSGTTIGF	TGTGCCAGCAGATCCGGGACAACGATTGGTTTT
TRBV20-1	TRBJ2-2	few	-	CSARGKGLNTGELFF	TGCAGTGCTAGAGGCAAAGGGTTGAACACCGGGGAGCTGTTTTTT
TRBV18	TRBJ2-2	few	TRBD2	CASSHPSGGFYANTGELFF	TGTGCCAGCTCACATCCTAGCGGGGGCTTTTACGCGAACACCGGGGAGCTGTTTTTT
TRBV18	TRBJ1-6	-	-	CASSPGGHHNSPLHF	TGTGCCAGCTCACCAGGCGGACACCATAATTCACCCCTCCACTTT
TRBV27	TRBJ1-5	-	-	CASSLSRPPNRREPQHF	TGTGCCAGCAGTTTATCCCGACCGCCGAACCGAAGGGAGCCCCAGCATTTT
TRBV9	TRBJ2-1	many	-	CASSVFSRPYNEQFF	TGTGCCAGCAGCGTATTCTCGCGCCCCTACAATGAGCAGTTCTTC
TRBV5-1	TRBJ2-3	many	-	CASSLVPSGDTQYF	TGCGCCAGCAGCTTGGTACCCTCCGGGGATACGCAGTATTTT
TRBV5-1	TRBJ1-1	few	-	CASSSEMGDTEAFF	TGCGCCAGCAGCTCCGAAATGGGAGACACTGAAGCTTTCTTT
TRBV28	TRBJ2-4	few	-	CASSPALQGAKNIQYF	TGTGCCAGCAGTCCTGCGCTTCAGGGTGCCAAAAACATTCAGTACTTC
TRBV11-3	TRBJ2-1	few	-	CASRTRRGGAEQFF	TGTGCCAGCAGAACCAGGAGGGGGGGTGCGGAGCAGTTCTTC
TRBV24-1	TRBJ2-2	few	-	CATSDSRRATGGELFF	TGTGCCACCAGTGATTCCCGCAGGGCGACTGGCGGGGAGCTGTTTTTT
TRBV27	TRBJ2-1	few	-	CASSFQSTTRSSYNEQFF	TGTGCCAGCAGTTTCCAATCGACAACAAGGAGCTCCTACAATGAGCAGTTCTTC
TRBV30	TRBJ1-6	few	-	CAWSVARFNSPLHF	TGTGCCTGGAGTGTAGCCAGGTTTAATTCACCCCTCCACTTT
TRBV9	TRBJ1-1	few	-	CASSVGVRATEAFF	TGTGCCAGCAGCGTAGGGGTGCGGGCCACTGAAGCTTTCTTT